This T cell receptor beta chain was recovered during a study of regulatory T cells in long-lasting Graves disease. V was shortened by 5 bases and J by 4 bases, with 5 bases between the two germline ends. The length of the CDR3 is 11 residues. Germline CDR1 reads DFQATT; CDR2 reads SNEGSKA (reference sequence). Study outcomes and limitations: Persistent disease exhibited a predilection for TRBV28, TRBJ1-2 and TRBJ2-5. Persistent-disease Graves' patients showed less TCR diversity than new cases. Possibly, accuracy suffered from the small sample size.

Time point denoted: persistent/refractory GD, antithyroid drugs over 5 years with positive TRAb. RNA extracted from PBMCs served as the sequencing template. Under American Thyroid Association guidelines, Graves' disease was diagnosed. This clonotype was seen at least ten times. Its antigen is as yet unknown. TCR beta libraries were built with iRepertoire HTBI primers and Arm-PCR of CDR3 regions. TCRdb analysed the multiplex PCR reads with MiXCR anew, one entry per CDR3 protein. There are around 300,000 distinct CDR3 sequences in the sample; approximately 20% occur only once, and roughly three fifths lies in the top ten.

The sequences come from peripheral blood mononuclear cells (PBMCs), collected when the disease was refractory, from a patient treated with antithyroid drugs. The chain couples TRBV20-1 to TRBJ1-4; no definite D call. This sequence originates from a female donor with Graves disease. The CDR3 DNA reads as TGCAGTGCTCCGATTAATGAAAAACTGTTTTTT. It specifies CSAPINEKLFF.